These T cell receptor beta chains were read from a single sample in a study of cytomegalovirus exposure and HLA in healthy donors. Here immunoSEQ multiplex PCR was the method, and the copy in TCRdb shows in-frame clones only, minus some. The sample totals approximately 51,000 clones; its top ten clones hold more than 25%. Sequencing was done on a sample of PBMCs. These receptors all come from a man between 40 and 49 years old in good health and CMV-seropositive. The CDR3 runs from the conserved cysteine through the conserved F or W. D genes are given only for firm matches.

D gene	V gene	J gene	CDR3 DNA	CDR3 protein
TRBD1	TRBV11-2	TRBJ1-5	TGTGCCAGCAGCCTAAGGACAGGCGGCAATCAGCCCCAGCATTTT	CASSLRTGGNQPQHF
NA	TRBV19	TRBJ1-2	TGTGCCACCGCAGGTTTTGACTATGGCTACACCTTC	CATAGFDYGYTF
TRBD1	TRBV10-3	TRBJ1-2	TGTGCCATCAGTGAAAGGGACAGGGAAGGCTATGGCTACACCTTC	CAISERDREGYGYTF
NA	TRBV4-3	TRBJ1-3	TGCGCCAGCAGCCAAGAGGCAGGGGTTGGTGGAAACACCATATATTTT	CASSQEAGVGGNTIYF
TRBD1	TRBV7-2	TRBJ1-2	TGTGCCAGCACCCTGACAGGGTTTTATGGCTACACCTTC	CASTLTGFYGYTF
NA	TRBV4-1	TRBJ2-7	TGCGCCAGCAGCCAAGAACCCGGTGTGAACGAGCAGTACTTC	CASSQEPGVNEQYF
TRBD2	TRBV11-2	TRBJ2-1	TGTGCCAGCAGCTTCGCTAGCGGATCCTACAATGAGCAGTTCTTC	CASSFASGSYNEQFF
TRBD1	TRBV19	TRBJ1-6	TGTGCCAGTAGTAAAGCGACAGGGTGGTCACCCCTCCACTTT	CASSKATGWSPLHF
TRBD1	TRBV7-9	TRBJ1-5	TGTGCCAGCAGCTCCGACAGGGTTCAGCCCCAGCATTTT	CASSSDRVQPQHF
NA	TRBV6-1	TRBJ2-1	TGTGCCAGCAGCCTGAACATGGCAAGTGAGCAGTTCTTC	CASSLNMASEQFF
NA	TRBV5-4	TRBJ2-7	TGTGCCAGCAGCTCCACAGGTTACGAGCAGTACTTC	CASSSTGYEQYF
TRBD1	TRBV4-3	TRBJ1-1	TGCGCCAGCAGCCTAGGACAGGGACTGAACACTGAAGCTTTCTTT	CASSLGQGLNTEAFF
NA	TRBV2	TRBJ1-2	TGTGCCAGCAGCGAGGAGAGGGACTATCATGGCTACACCTTC	CASSEERDYHGYTF
TRBD1	TRBV4-3	TRBJ2-3	TGCGCCAGCAGCCAAGTCGGGACAGGGGGAGATACGCAGTATTTT	CASSQVGTGGDTQYF
NA	TRBV27	TRBJ2-1	TGTGCCAGCAGTTTAGTCCCCCCCACCGGGGGTGAGCAGTTCTTC	CASSLVPPTGGEQFF
NA	TRBV7-9	TRBJ2-2	TGTGCCAGCAGCTATAGGGAGCACGGGGAGCTGTTTTTT	CASSYREHGELFF
TRBD1	TRBV6-5	TRBJ1-2	TGTGCCAGCAGTACTGGACAGGCCCTCTATGGCTACACCTTC	CASSTGQALYGYTF
TRBD2	TRBV9	TRBJ2-5	TGTGCCAGCAGCGTAGCCCAGGGGACTAGCGGGTCTCAAGAGACCCAGTACTTC	CASSVAQGTSGSQETQYF
NA	TRBV5-1	TRBJ2-7	TGCGCCAGCAGCTTGGCACAGGGCTACGAGCAGTACTTC	CASSLAQGYEQYF
TRBD2	TRBV9	TRBJ2-1	TGTGCCAGCAGTCGTACTAGCGGGTATTACAATGAGCAGTTCTTC	CASSRTSGYYNEQFF
NA	TRBV11-2	TRBJ2-1	TGTGCCAGCAGCCCCCGGGTAGTCTCCTACAATGAGCAGTTCTTC	CASSPRVVSYNEQFF
TRBD1	TRBV28	TRBJ1-5	TGTGCAGAGACGGCAGGGGGTAGCAATCAGCCCCAGCATTTT	CAETAGGSNQPQHF
NA	TRBV7-3	TRBJ2-1	TGTGCCAGCAGCTTAGGGCTGTACAATGAGCAGTTCTTC	CASSLGLYNEQFF
TRBD1	TRBV14	TRBJ2-2	TGTGCCAGCAGTCACTATGAAGGGACAGTCGGGGAGCTGTTTTTT	CASSHYEGTVGELFF
NA	TRBV6-5	TRBJ1-4	TGTGCCAGCAGTTATTCTTACAGGCAGTATGAAAAACTGTTTTTT	CASSYSYRQYEKLFF
TRBD2	TRBV18	TRBJ2-6	TGTGCCAGCTCACCGTTAGCGGGGGGCTCTGGGGCCAACGTCCTGACTTTC	CASSPLAGGSGANVLTF
NA	TRBV7-6	TRBJ1-1	TGTGCCAGCAGCTTAAGAGCTCAGAACACTGAAGCTTTCTTT	CASSLRAQNTEAFF
NA	TRBV4-1	TRBJ1-5	TGCGCCAGCAGCCAAGAAAGGATGGAGGGGAGCAATCAGCCCCAGCATTTT	CASSQERMEGSNQPQHF
NA	TRBV7-9	TRBJ2-3	TGTGCCAGCAGCCCTGCCCTTGGAGGGGGCCGGGGTACGCAGTATTTT	CASSPALGGGRGTQYF
NA	TRBV19	TRBJ2-3	TGTGCCAGTAAGACGTGGCGGGACACAGATACGCAGTATTTT	CASKTWRDTDTQYF
TRBD1	TRBV19	TRBJ1-1	TGTGCCAGTAGTGCCGGGACAGGGGACTGGTTGGCCCCTGGAGGAAAGAACACTGAAGCTTTCTTT	CASSAGTGDWLAPGGKNTEAFF
TRBD1	TRBV29-1	TRBJ2-7	TGCAGCGCCTCCTTACAGGGGTCTTCCTACGAGCAGTACTTC	CSASLQGSSYEQYF
NA	TRBV27	TRBJ2-7	TGTGCCAGCAGCAACTGGGGCGGCGAGCAGTACTTC	CASSNWGGEQYF
NA	TRBV27	TRBJ2-5	TGTGCCAGCAGTTTGGTAGGGGGAGAGACCCAGTACTTC	CASSLVGGETQYF
TRBD2	TRBV5-6	TRBJ2-5	TGTGCCAGCAGCTCGTCGACTAGCGGGAAAGAGACCCAGTACTTC	CASSSSTSGKETQYF
TRBD1	TRBV28	TRBJ1-4	TGTGCCAGCAGTCCCTCAGGGGGACCTAATGAAAAACTGTTTTTT	CASSPSGGPNEKLFF
TRBD2	TRBV5-4	TRBJ2-5	TGTGCCAGCAGCTTGTTGGGGGCTAGCGGGAGTTTCCCGGCCGAAGAGACCCAGTACTTC	CASSLLGASGSFPAEETQYF
NA	TRBV7-3	TRBJ2-1	TGTGCCAGCAGCTTAACGCTCGGTAATGAGCAGTTCTTC	CASSLTLGNEQFF
TRBD1	TRBV5-5	TRBJ1-4	TGTGCCAGCAGCTTGGGGCCCACAGGGGGTGGCGAAAAACTGTTTTTT	CASSLGPTGGGEKLFF
NA	TRBV5-1	TRBJ1-4	TGCGCCAGCAGATCCCAGACAGGCCAAAATGAAAAACTGTTTTTT	CASRSQTGQNEKLFF
TRBD1	TRBV7-2	TRBJ1-5	TGTGCCAGCAGCTCCCAAAACTCAACAGGGGGGAGGAATCAGCCCCAGCATTTT	CASSSQNSTGGRNQPQHF
NA	TRBV19	TRBJ2-7	TGTGCCAGTTCCCGGACTATAACCTACGAGCAGTACTTC	CASSRTITYEQYF
NA	TRBV2	TRBJ1-4	TGTGCCAGCAGCCTACGAGGCCTTTCCAATGAAAAACTGTTTTTT	CASSLRGLSNEKLFF
TRBD1	TRBV27	TRBJ1-1	TGTGCCAGCAGTGTCCGGGACAGCACTGAAGCTTTCTTT	CASSVRDSTEAFF
TRBD1	TRBV10-1	TRBJ1-6	TGCGCCAGCAGGGGCGGACAGGGGGGCTCACCCCTCCACTTT	CASRGGQGGSPLHF
TRBD1	TRBV29-1	TRBJ2-3	TGCAGCGCTCGGACCACAGGGGCTTCTAGCACAGATACGCAGTATTTT	CSARTTGASSTDTQYF
NA	TRBV29-1	TRBJ1-2	TGCAGCGTTGGAGGGAGAGAGGTCTCAACCGATTTTAACAACTATGGCTACACCTTC	CSVGGREVSTDFNNYGYTF